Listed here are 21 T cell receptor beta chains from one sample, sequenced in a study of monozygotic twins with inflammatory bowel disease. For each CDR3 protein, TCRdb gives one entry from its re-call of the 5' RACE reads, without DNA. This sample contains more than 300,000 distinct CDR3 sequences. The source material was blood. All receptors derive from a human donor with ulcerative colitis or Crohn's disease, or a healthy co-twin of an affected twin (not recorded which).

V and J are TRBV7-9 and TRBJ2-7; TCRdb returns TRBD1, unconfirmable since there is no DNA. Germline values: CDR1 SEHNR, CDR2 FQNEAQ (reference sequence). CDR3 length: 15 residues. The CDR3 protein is CASSSLTGDPYEQYF.

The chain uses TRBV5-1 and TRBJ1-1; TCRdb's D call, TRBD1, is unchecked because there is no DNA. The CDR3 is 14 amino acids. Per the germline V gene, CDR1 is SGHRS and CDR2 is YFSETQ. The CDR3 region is CASSLEGGGTEAFF.

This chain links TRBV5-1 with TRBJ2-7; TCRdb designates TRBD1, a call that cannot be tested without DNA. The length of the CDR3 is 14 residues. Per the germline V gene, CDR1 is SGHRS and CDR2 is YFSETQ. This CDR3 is CASSFLTQGYEQYF. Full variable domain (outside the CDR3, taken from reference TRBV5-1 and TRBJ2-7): KAGVTQTPRYLIKTRGQQVTLSCSPISGHRSVSWYQQTPGQGLQFLFEYFSETQRNKGNFPGRFSGRQFSNSRSEMNVSTLELGDSALYLCASSFLTQGYEQYFGPGTRLTVT.

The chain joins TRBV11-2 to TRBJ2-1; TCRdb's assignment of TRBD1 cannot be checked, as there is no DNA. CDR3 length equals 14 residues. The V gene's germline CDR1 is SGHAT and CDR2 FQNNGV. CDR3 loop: CASSRLGAGDEQFF.

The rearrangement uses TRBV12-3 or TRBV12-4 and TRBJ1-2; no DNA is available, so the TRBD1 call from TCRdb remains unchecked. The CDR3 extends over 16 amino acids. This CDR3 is CASSPGTGYTNYGYTF.

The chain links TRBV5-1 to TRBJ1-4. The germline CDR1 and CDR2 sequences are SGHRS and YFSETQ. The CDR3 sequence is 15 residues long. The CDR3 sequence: CASSKTAATNEKLFF.

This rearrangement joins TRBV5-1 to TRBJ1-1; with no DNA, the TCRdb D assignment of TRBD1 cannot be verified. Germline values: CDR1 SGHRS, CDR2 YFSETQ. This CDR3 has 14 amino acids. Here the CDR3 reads CASSLGPGGTEAFF.

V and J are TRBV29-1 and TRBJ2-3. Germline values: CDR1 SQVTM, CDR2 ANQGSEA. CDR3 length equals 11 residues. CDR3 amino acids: CSVSGTDTQYF.

CDR3 loop: CSAEGGQGVTDTQYF. J is TRBJ2-3 and V is TRBV20-1; TCRdb's D call, TRBD1, is unchecked because there is no DNA. This CDR3 spans 15 amino acids. Looked up from germline, CDR1 is DFQATT and CDR2 is SNEGSKA (reference sequence).

The CDR3 here is CASSPISNQPQHF. V usage is TRBV4-1 and J usage is TRBJ1-5. The length of the CDR3 is 13 residues. In germline, CDR1 is MGHRA, CDR2 YSYEKL.

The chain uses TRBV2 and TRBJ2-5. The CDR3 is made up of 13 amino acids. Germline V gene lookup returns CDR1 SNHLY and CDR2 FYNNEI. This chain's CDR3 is CASSERLQETQYF.

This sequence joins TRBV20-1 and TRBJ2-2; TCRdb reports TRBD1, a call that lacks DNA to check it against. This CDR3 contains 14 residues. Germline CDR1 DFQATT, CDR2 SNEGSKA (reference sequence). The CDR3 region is CSARERGNTGELFF.

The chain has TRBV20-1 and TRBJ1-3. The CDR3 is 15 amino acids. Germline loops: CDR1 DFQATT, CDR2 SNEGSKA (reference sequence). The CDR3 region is CSARKRGQSGNTIYF.

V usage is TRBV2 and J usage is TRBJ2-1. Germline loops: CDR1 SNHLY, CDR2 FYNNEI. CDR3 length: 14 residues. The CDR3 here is CASSEQVGYNEQFF.

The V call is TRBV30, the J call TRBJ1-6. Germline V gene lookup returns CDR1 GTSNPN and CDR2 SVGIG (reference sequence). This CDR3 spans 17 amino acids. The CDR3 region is CAWSATLGYDSSSPLHF.

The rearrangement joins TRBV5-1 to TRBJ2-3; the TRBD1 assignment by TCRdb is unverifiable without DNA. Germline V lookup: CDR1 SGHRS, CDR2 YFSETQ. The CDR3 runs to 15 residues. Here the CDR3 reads CASSSRDTSTDTQYF.

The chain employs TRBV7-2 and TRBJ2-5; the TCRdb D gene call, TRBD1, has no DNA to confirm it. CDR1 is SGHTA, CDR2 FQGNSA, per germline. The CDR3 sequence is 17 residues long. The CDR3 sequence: CASSLGIVGQGVKTQYF. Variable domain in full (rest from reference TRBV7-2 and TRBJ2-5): GAGVSQSPSNKVTEKGKDVELRCDPISGHTALYWYRQSLGQGLEFLIYFQGNSAPDKSGLPSDRFSAERTGGSVSTLTIQRTQQEDSAVYLCASSLGIVGQGVKTQYFGPGTRLLVL.

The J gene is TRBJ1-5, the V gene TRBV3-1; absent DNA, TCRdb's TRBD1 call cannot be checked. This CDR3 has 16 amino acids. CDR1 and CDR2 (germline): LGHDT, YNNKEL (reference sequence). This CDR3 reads CASSQGWGARYQPQHF.

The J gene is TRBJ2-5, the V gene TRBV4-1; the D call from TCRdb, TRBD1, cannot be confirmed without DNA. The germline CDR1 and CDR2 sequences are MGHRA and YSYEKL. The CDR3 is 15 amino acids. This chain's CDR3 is CASSRGQGPSEAQYF.

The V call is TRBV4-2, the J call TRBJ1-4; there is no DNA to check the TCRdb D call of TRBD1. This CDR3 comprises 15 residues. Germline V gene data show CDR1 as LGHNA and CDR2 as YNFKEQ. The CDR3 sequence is CASSQTFRGDEKLFF.

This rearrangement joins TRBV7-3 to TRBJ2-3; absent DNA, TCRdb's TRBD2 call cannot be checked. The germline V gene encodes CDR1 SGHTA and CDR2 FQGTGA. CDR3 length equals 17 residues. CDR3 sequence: CASSLWGLAVGTDTQYF.